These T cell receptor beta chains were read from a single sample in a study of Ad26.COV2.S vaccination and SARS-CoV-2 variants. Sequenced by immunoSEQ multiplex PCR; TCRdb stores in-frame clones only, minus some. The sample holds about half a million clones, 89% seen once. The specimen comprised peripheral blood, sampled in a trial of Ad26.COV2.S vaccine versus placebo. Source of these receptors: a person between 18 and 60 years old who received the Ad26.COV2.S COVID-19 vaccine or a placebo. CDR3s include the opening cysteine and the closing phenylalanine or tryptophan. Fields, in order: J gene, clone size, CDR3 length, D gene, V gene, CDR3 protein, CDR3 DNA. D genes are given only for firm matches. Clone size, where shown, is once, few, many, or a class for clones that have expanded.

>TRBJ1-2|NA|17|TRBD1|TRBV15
CATSRDGTGGRSSGYTF
TGTGCCACCAGCAGAGATGGAACAGGGGGTAGGTCGAGTGGCTACACCTTC
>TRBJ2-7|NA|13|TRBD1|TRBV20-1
CSASADRGVEQYF
TGCAGTGCTAGTGCCGACAGGGGGGTCGAGCAGTACTTC
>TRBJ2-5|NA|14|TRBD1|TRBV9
CASSVQGASETQYF
TGTGCCAGCAGCGTACAGGGGGCATCCGAGACCCAGTACTTC
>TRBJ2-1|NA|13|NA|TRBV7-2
CASSPVGWGEQFF
TGTGCCAGCAGCCCAGTAGGGTGGGGTGAGCAGTTCTTC
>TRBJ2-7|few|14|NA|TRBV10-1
CASSGGTPPAEQYF
TGCGCCAGCAGTGGCGGGACACCGCCGGCCGAGCAGTACTTC
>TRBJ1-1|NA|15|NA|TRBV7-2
CASSLFPPLDTEAFF
TGTGCCAGCAGCTTATTTCCCCCCCTCGACACTGAAGCTTTCTTT
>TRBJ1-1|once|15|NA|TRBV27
CASSRGQRMNTEAFF
TGTGCCAGCAGCCGCGGACAGAGAATGAACACTGAAGCTTTCTTT
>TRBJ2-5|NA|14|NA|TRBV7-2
CASSYSRAGETQYF
TGTGCCAGCAGCTATTCTCGGGCCGGAGAGACCCAGTACTTC
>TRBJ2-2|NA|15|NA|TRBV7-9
CASSLDRSSDGELFF
TGTGCCAGCAGCTTGGACAGATCTTCGGACGGGGAGCTGTTTTTT
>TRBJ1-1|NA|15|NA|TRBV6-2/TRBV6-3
CASSYGGTQNTEAFF
TGTGCCAGCAGTTACGGTGGGACACAGAACACTGAAGCTTTCTTT
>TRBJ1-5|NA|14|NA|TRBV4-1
CASSQDSTNQPQHF
TGCGCCAGCAGCCAAGATAGTACGAATCAGCCCCAGCATTTT
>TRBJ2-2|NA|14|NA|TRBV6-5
CASSQYRDTGELFF
TGTGCCAGCAGCCAATACCGGGACACCGGGGAGCTGTTTTTT
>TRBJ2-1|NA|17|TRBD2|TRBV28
CASSLSPWTSGYNEQFF
TGTGCCAGCAGTCTGAGCCCCTGGACTAGCGGGTACAATGAGCAGTTCTTC
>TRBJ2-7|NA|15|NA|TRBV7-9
CASSSHRDDGYEQYF
TGTGCCAGCAGCTCCCACAGAGACGACGGGTACGAGCAGTACTTC
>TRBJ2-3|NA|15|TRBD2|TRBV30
CAWTPGLAGTDTQYF
TGTGCCTGGACCCCTGGACTAGCGGGCACAGATACGCAGTATTTT